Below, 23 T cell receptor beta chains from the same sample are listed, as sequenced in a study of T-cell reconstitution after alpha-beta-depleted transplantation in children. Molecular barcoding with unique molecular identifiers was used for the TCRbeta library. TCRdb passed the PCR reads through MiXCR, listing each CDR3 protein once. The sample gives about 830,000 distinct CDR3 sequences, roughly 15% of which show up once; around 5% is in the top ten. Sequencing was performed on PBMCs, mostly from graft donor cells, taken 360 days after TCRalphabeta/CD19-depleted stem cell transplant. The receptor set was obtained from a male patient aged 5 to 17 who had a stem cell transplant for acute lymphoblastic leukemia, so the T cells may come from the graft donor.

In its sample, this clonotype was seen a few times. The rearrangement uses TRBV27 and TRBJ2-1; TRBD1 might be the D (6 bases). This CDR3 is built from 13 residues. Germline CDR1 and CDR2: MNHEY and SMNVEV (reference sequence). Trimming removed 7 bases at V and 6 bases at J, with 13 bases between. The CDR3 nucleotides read TGTGCCAGCACCAACAGGGTGGGCAATGAGCAGTTCTTC. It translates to CASTNRVGNEQFF.

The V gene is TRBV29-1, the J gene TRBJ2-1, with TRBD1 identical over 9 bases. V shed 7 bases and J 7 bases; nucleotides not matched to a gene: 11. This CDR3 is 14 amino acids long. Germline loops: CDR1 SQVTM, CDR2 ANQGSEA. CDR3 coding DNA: TGCAGCGCGAGGGGGGACAGGGCCAGAAATGAGCAGTTCTTC. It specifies CSARGDRARNEQFF.

The CDR3 bases are TGTGCCAGCAGTACGATCCAGTTGGCCGGAGAGACCCAGTACTTC. Translated: CASSTIQLAGETQYF. The V gene is TRBV12-3 or TRBV12-4, the J gene TRBJ2-5; D gene uncertain. The V and J ends lost 5 bases and 4 bases respectively, with 17 bases between them. There are 15 residues in the CDR3.

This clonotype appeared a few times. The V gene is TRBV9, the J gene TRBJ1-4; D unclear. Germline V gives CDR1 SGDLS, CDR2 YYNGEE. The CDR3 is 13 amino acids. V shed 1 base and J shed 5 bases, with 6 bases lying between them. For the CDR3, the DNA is TGTGCCAGCAGCGTAAGAGGGAATGAAAAACTGTTTTTT. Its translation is CASSVRGNEKLFF.

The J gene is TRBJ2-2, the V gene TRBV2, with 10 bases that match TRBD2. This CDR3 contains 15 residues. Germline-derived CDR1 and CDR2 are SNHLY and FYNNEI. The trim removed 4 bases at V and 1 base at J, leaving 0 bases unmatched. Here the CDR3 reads CASSASGRNTGELFF. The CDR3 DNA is TGTGCCAGCAGTGCTAGCGGGAGGAACACCGGGGAGCTGTTTTTT.

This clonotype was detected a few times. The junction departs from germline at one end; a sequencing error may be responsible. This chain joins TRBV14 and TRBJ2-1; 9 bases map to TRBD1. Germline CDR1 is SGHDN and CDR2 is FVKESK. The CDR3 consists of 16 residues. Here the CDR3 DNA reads TGTGCCAGCAGTCAAGACAGGGGGATATCCTACAATGAGCAGTTCTTC. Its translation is CASSQDRGISYNEQFF.

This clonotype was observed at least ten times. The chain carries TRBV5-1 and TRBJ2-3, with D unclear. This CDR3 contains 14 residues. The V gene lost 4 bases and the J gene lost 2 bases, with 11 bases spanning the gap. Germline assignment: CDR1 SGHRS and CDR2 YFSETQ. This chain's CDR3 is CASSLDSITDTQYF. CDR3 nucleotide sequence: TGCGCCAGCAGCCTCGACTCCATCACAGATACGCAGTATTTT.

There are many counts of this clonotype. The CDR3 DNA sequence: TGCGCCAGCAGCACTAGCGGGAGCACCTACAATGAGCAGTTCTTC. This encodes CASSTSGSTYNEQFF. The rearrangement uses TRBV5-1 and TRBJ2-1; 11 bases match TRBD2. Germline V gene data show CDR1 as SGHRS and CDR2 as YFSETQ. CDR3 length: 15 amino acids. J lost 2 bases, V lost 4 bases, and 2 bases had no gene match.

The CDR3 DNA reads TGTGCCAGCAGTCCCCTGACGGGGGGAAGTACAGATACGCAGTATTTT. This codes for CASSPLTGGSTDTQYF. This chain uses TRBV6-1 with TRBJ2-3; 7 positions match TRBD2. The germline V gene encodes CDR1 MNHNS and CDR2 SASEGT. The J segment lost 3 bases and the V segment lost 5 bases, leaving 11 bases of the junction unmatched. The CDR3 is made up of 16 amino acids.

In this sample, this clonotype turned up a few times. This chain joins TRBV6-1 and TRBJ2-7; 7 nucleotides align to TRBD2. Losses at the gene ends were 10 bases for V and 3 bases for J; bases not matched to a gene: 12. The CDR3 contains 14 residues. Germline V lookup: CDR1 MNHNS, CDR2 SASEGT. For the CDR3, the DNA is TGTGCCATCGGTCGGGCTAGCGGAGACTACGAGCAGTACTTC. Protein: CAIGRASGDYEQYF.

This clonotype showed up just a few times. CDR3 residues: CASSATGGRDTQYF. Written as DNA, the CDR3 is TGTGCCAGCAGCGCGACAGGGGGCAGGGATACGCAGTATTTT. V gene TRBV7-3 combines with J gene TRBJ2-3; 10 bases align to TRBD1. J was trimmed by 6 bases and V by 5 bases; bases with no gene match: 5. The CDR3 covers 14 residues. CDR1 and CDR2 (germline): SGHTA, FQGTGA.

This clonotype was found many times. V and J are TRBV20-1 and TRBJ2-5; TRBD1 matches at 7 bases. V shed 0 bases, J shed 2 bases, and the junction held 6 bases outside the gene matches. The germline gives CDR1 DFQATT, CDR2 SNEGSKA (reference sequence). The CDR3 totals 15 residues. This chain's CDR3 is CSARDRDRAQETQYF. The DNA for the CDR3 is TGCAGTGCTAGAGACCGGGACAGAGCACAAGAGACCCAGTACTTC.

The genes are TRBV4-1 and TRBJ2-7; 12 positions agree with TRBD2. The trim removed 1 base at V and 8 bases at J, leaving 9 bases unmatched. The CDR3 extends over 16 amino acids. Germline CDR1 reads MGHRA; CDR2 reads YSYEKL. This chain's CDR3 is CASSQGPSTSGSQQYF. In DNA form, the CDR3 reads TGCGCCAGCAGCCAAGGCCCGTCGACTAGCGGGAGTCAGCAGTACTTC.

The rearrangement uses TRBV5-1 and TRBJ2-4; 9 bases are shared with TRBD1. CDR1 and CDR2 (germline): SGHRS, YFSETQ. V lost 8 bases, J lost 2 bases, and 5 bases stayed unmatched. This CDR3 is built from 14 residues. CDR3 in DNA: TGCGCCAGTAAACAGGGGGCACCCAAAAACATTCAGTACTTC. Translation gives CASKQGAPKNIQYF.

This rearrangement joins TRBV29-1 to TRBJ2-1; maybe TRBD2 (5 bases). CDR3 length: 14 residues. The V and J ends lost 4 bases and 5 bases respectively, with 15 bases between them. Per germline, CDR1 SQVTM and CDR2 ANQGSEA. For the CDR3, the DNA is TGCAGCGTTGCCGGGGTAATCCCGAACAATGAGCAGTTCTTC. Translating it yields CSVAGVIPNNEQFF.

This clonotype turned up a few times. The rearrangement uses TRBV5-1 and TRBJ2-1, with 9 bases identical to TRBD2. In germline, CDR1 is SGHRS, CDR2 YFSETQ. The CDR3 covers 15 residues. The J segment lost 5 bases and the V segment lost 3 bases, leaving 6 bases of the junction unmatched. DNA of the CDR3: TGCGCCAGCAGCTCCCGGGTAGCGGGAGACAATGAGCAGTTCTTC. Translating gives CASSSRVAGDNEQFF. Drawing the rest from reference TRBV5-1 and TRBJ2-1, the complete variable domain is KAGVTQTPRYLIKTRGQQVTLSCSPISGHRSVSWYQQTPGQGLQFLFEYFSETQRNKGNFPGRFSGRQFSNSRSEMNVSTLELGDSALYLCASSSRVAGDNEQFFGPGTRLTVL.

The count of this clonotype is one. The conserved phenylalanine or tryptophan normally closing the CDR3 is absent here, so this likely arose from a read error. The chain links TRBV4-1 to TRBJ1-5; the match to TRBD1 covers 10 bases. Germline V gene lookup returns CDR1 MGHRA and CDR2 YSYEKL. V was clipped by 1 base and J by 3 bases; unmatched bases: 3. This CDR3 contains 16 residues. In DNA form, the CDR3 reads TGCGCCAGCAGCCAAGGGGACAGGGGCCCCAATCAGCCCCAGCATTAT. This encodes CASSQGDRGPNQPQHY.

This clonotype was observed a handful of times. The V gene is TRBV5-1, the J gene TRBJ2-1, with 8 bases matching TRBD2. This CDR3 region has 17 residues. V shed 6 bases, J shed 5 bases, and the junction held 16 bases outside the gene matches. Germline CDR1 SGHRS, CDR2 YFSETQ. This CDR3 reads CASTPSGSHLWDNEQFF. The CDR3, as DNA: TGCGCCAGCACCCCGAGCGGGAGCCACTTGTGGGACAATGAGCAGTTCTTC. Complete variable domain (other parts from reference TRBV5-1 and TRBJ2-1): KAGVTQTPRYLIKTRGQQVTLSCSPISGHRSVSWYQQTPGQGLQFLFEYFSETQRNKGNFPGRFSGRQFSNSRSEMNVSTLELGDSALYLCASTPSGSHLWDNEQFFGPGTRLTVL.

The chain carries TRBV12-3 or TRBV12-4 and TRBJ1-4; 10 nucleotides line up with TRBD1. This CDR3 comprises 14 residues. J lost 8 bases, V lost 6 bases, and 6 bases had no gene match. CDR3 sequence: CASSPRTGGEKLFF. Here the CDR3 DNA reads TGTGCCAGCAGCCCTCGGACAGGGGGGGAAAAACTGTTTTTT.

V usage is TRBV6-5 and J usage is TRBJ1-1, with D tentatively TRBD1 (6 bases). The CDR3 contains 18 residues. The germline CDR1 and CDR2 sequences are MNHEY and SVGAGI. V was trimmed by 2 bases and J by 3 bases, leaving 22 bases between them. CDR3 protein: CASSYDFRNRVADTEAFF. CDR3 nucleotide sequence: TGTGCCAGCAGTTACGATTTCCGAAACAGGGTGGCCGACACTGAAGCTTTCTTT.

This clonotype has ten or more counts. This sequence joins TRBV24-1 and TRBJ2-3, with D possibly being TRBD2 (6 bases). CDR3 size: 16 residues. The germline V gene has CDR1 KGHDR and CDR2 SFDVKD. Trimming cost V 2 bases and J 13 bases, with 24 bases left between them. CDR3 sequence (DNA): TGTGCCACCAGTGATTCGGCCGGGGACTCCCCTATACACGAGTATTTT. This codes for CATSDSAGDSPIHEYF.

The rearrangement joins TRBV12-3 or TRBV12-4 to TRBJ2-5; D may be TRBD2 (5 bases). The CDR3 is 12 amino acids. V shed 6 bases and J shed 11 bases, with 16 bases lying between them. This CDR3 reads CASSPGSYQQYF. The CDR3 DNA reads TGTGCCAGCAGCCCGGGGAGCTATCAGCAGTACTTC.

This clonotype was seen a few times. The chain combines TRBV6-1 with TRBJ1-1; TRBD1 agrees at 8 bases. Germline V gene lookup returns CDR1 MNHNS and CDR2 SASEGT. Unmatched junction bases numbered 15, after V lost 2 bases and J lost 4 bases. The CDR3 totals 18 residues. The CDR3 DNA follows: TGTGCCAGCAGTGAAAGCGGACAGGGCAATTTTTGGTCCACTGAAGCTTTCTTT. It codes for CASSESGQGNFWSTEAFF.